This TCR beta chain was found in a study of PD-1 blockade in classical Hodgkin lymphoma. Brentuximab vedotin exposure varied among the patients, all of whom had relapsed after autologous stem cell transplantation. V lost 4 bases to trimming and J lost 3 bases; unmatched junction nucleotides: 8. The CDR3 is 16 residues long. CDR1 and CDR2 from the germline V gene are MRHNA and SNTAGT. The protocol was immunoSEQ multiplex PCR, while the TCRdb copy is restricted to in-frame clones and leaves out a portion. The table records 70,000 to 85,000 clones, about 92% of them present only once. The sequenced sample was peripheral blood mononuclear cells (PBMCs), obtained at baseline. The chain has TRBV6-4 and TRBJ1-4; TRBD1 matches 7 bases. This TCR was recovered from a human donor with classical Hodgkin lymphoma. The CDR3 protein is CASSGQGLGSNEKLFF. The CDR3 nucleotides are TGTGCCAGCAGTGGACAGGGTTTAGGGTCTAATGAAAAACTGTTTTTT.